This T cell receptor beta chain was profiled in a study of T cell repertoires in cytomegalovirus infection. Across the whole study: Shared public TCR beta signatures pointed to both CMV infection and a matching HLA type.

Germline V CDR1 and CDR2: MGHRA, YSYEKL. CDR3 length: 15 residues. The V end lost 1 base, the J end lost 0 bases, and 9 bases lay between the germline ends. In the case of this clonotype: Its antigen is undetermined.

TCRdb called the reads again in MiXCR, with one record for every CDR3 protein. The data show about 360,000 distinct CDR3 sequences, around 18% seen once. Study-level results: In two of eight donors, the top clonotype was HLA-C-restricted CMV-specific. Summed frequency of shared TCR beta families picked out CMV carriers who also had the relevant HLA.

V and J are TRBV4-1 and TRBJ1-1; D ambiguous. The sequencing sample was made of PBMCs. This sequence was found in a human donor in good health (CMV status not recorded). Some clones in this sample may be carry-over from other donors' samples. The CDR3 loop reads CASSQVEGMNTEAFF. CDR3 in DNA: TGCGCCAGCAGCCAAGTGGAAGGCATGAACACTGAAGCTTTCTTT.